This TCR beta chain was identified during a study of neoadjuvant anti-PD-1 for oral cavity cancer. Study overall: Most patients had three to four biweekly doses of 3 mg/kg nivolumab before resection. Patients without progression received a fourth nivolumab dose around day 43, then surgical resection on days 50-56.

Clones were sequenced by immunoSEQ multiplex PCR, and TCRdb holds only the in-frame ones, with some missing. Seen here are some 15,000 clones, 70% to 80% observed once, and the top ten hold over 2%. As regards this clone: The target antigen is unknown.

The study, taken as a whole, reports: Pretreatment Treg/Th17 ratio correlated inversely with post-treatment tumor clonality.

V was clipped by 3 bases and J by 8 bases, with 5 bases between them. Germline V gene sequence: CDR1 SGHDT, CDR2 YYEEEE. This CDR3 contains 11 residues. This chain connects TRBV5-6 to TRBJ2-2, with D hard to call. The origin of this receptor is a person aged 35 to 85 with oral cavity squamous cell carcinoma. The material was PBMCs, obtained before nivolumab (anti-PD-1) treatment. DNA for the CDR3: TGTGCCAGCAGCTGGGCAGGGGAGCTGTTTTTT. This sequence encodes CASSWAGELFF. The full variable domain, completed using reference TRBV5-6 and TRBJ2-2, is DAGVTQSPTHLIKTRGQQVTLRCSPKSGHDTVSWYQQALGQGPQFIFQYYEEEERQRGNFPDRFSGHQFPNYSSELNVNALLLGDSALYLCASSWAGELFFGEGSRLTVL.